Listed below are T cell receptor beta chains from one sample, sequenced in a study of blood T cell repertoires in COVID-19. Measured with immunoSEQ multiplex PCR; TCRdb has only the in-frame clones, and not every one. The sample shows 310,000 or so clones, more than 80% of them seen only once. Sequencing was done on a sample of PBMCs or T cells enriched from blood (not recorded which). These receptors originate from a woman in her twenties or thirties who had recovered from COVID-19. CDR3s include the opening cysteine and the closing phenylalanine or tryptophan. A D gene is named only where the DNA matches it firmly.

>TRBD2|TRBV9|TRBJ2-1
CASSVAGGPRSGNEQFF
TGTGCCAGCAGCGTAGCGGGAGGACCTAGATCGGGGAATGAGCAGTTCTTC
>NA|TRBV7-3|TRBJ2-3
CASSLGQFHGTDTQYF
TGTGCCAGCAGCTTAGGACAGTTCCACGGCACAGATACGCAGTATTTT
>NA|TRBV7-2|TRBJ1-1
CASSFNPTGRRTEAFF
TGTGCCAGCAGCTTCAACCCGACAGGCCGACGGACTGAAGCTTTCTTT
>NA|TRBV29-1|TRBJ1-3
CSVTVSGNTIYF
TGCAGCGTCACTGTAAGCGGAAACACCATATATTTT
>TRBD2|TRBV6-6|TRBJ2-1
CASSPHLTSGYEQFF
TGTGCCAGCAGCCCTCACCTGACTAGCGGATACGAGCAGTTCTTC
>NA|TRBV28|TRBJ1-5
CASSFPGSNQPQHF
TGTGCCAGCAGTTTCCCGGGTAGCAATCAGCCCCAGCATTTT
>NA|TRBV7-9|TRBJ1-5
CASSPLTGQPQHF
TGTGCCAGCAGCCCCTTAACAGGGCAGCCCCAGCATTTT
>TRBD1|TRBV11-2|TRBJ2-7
CASSRRGSSYEQYF
TGTGCCAGCAGCCGCAGGGGGTCCTCCTACGAGCAGTACTTC
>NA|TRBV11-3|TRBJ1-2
CASSSYFQSVGRGYTF
TGTGCCAGCAGCTCCTACTTCCAGTCGGTCGGGAGGGGCTACACCTTC
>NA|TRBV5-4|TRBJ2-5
CASSLAGDFQETQYF
TGTGCCAGCAGCTTGGCCGGGGACTTCCAAGAGACCCAGTACTTC
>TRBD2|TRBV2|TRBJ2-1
CASRLLAGGPSEQFF
TGTGCCAGCAGATTATTAGCGGGAGGGCCCAGTGAGCAGTTCTTC
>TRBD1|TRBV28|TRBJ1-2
CASSLWGTGTYGYTF
TGTGCCAGCAGTTTATGGGGGACAGGGACCTATGGCTACACCTTC
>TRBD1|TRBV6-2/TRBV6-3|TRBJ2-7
CASSRQGTYEQYF
TGTGCCAGCAGTCGACAGGGTACCTACGAGCAGTACTTC
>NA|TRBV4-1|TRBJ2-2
CASSQVAYTGELFF
TGCGCCAGCAGCCAAGTGGCTTACACCGGGGAGCTGTTTTTT
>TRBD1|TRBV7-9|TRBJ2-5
CASSGHRGQETQYF
TGTGCCAGCAGCGGACACAGGGGGCAAGAGACCCAGTACTTC
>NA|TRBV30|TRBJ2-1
CAWSRLNNEQFF
TGTGCCTGGAGTCGACTAAACAATGAGCAGTTCTTC
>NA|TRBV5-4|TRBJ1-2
CASSLFRTTHYGYTF
TGTGCCAGCAGCTTGTTCCGGACTACTCACTATGGCTACACCTTC
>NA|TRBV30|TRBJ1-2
CAWSLVYGYTF
TGTGCCTGGAGTTTAGTCTATGGCTACACCTTC
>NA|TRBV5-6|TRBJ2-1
CASSLGDSPGEQFF
TGTGCCAGCAGCTTGGGGGACTCGCCGGGGGAGCAGTTCTTC
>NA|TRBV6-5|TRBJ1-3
CASVQLSGNTIYF
TGTGCCAGCGTCCAACTCTCTGGAAACACCATATATTTT
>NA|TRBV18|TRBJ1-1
CASSPKGQRPTGSTEAFF
TGTGCCAGCTCACCGAAGGGGCAGCGACCTACCGGGTCCACTGAAGCTTTCTTT
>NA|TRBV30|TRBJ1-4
CAWSGGATNEKLFF
TGTGCCTGGAGTGGAGGAGCAACTAATGAAAAACTGTTTTTT
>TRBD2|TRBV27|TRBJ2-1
CASTSSGLPTYNEQFF
TGTGCCAGCACTTCCTCGGGACTACCTACCTACAATGAGCAGTTCTTC
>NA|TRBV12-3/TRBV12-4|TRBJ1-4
CASKVHENEKLFF
TGTGCCAGCAAAGTGCATGAGAATGAAAAACTGTTTTTT
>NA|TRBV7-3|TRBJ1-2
CASSSGPGGGYTF
TGTGCCAGCAGCTCGGGCCCCGGAGGGGGCTACACCTTC
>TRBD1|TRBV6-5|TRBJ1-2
CASSHGQGATYGYTF
TGTGCCAGCAGTCACGGACAGGGGGCTACCTATGGCTACACCTTC
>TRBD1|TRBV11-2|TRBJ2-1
CASSLGQGAQGYNEQFF
TGTGCCAGCAGCTTGGGACAGGGTGCCCAGGGGTACAATGAGCAGTTCTTC
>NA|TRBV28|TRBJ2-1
CASSPLSSEQFF
TGTGCCAGCAGTCCACTCTCGAGTGAGCAGTTCTTC